Listed below are T cell receptor beta chains from one sample, sequenced in a study of T cells in Graves' hyperthyroidism and ophthalmopathy. Each CDR3 protein is one row after TCRdb ran MiXCR on the multiplex PCR reads. This table holds fewer than 400,000 distinct CDR3 sequences, around 16% found once. The material sequenced was blood. The receptors shown here come from a man aged 30 to 45 with Graves' hyperthyroidism. CDR3s include the opening cysteine and the closing phenylalanine or tryptophan.

TRBJ1-1	13	TRBV12-5	CASGSESGTLAFF
TRBJ2-2	14	TRBV3-1	CASSPGLGPGELFF
TRBJ1-2	15	TRBV12-3/TRBV12-4	CASSSTPTGYGGYTF
TRBJ2-1	13	TRBV24-1	CATGQDSYNEQFF
TRBJ2-1	14	TRBV28	CASSSPALGNEQFF
TRBJ2-7	13	TRBV7-9	CASSRPATNEQYF
TRBJ1-1	15	TRBV4-1	CASSQEQGKGTEAFF
TRBJ2-4	17	TRBV5-1	CASSPTALAGFKNIQYF
TRBJ2-7	12	TRBV20-1	CSGAGGSYEQYF
TRBJ2-1	14	TRBV20-1	CSAKGGREGHEQFF
TRBJ1-1	13	TRBV28	CASSEHGYTEAFF
TRBJ2-5	15	TRBV4-1	CASSQLGLPKETQYF
TRBJ2-1	15	TRBV5-1	CASSSTGETYNEQFF
TRBJ1-1	14	TRBV30	CAWRAYEGNTEAFF
TRBJ2-7	17	TRBV3-1	CASSHRTGGVVSYEQYF
TRBJ2-5	14	TRBV28	CASITAVGRETQYF
TRBJ1-5	13	TRBV7-9	CASSSLTEQPQHF
TRBJ1-3	14	TRBV12-3/TRBV12-4	CASRGPGYRNTIYF